This T cell receptor beta chain was identified during a study of T cell responses to AZD1222 COVID-19 vaccine. Study details: Analysis merged second doses at about 4 or about 12 weeks. Whole-study findings and limits: Donors in the cohort were predominantly white British and more often female, and clonal diversity was possibly underestimated.

Of note for this clone: The antigen is not known.

Method: immunoSEQ multiplex PCR; TCRdb's copy keeps in-frame clones and lacks some. The sample shows 150,000 or so clones, roughly nine tenths of them seen only once. This CDR3 spans 13 amino acids. Germline lookup yields CDR1 SGHVS and CDR2 FQNEAQ. Trimming stripped 5 bases from V and 7 bases from J, with 9 bases between. The origin of this receptor is an adult in good health. The J gene is TRBJ1-6, the V gene TRBV7-8, with no clear D. The sequencing here drew on peripheral blood, taken on day 0 of AZD1222 vaccination. For the CDR3, the DNA is TGTGCCAGCAGCGTAGTATCAAATTCACCCCTCCACTTT. Amino acids: CASSVVSNSPLHF. Supplemented by reference TRBV7-8 and TRBJ1-6, the full variable domain reads GAGVSQSPRYKVAKRGQDVALRCDPISGHVSLFWYQQALGQGPEFLTYFQNEAQLDKSGLPSDRFFAERPEGSVSTLKIQRTQQEDSAVYLCASSVVSNSPLHFGNGTRLTVT.